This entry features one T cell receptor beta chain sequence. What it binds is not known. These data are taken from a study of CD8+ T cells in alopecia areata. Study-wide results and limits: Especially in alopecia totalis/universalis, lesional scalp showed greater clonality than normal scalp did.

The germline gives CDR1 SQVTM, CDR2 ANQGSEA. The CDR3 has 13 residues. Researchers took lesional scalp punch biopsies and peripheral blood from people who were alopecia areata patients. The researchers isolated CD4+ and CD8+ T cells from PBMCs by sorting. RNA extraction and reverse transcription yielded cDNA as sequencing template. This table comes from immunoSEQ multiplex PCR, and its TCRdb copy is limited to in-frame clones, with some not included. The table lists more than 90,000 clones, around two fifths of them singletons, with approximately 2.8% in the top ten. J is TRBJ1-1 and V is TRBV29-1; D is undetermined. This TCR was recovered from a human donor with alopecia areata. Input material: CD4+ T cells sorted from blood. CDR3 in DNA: TGCACCCCATCGAAGCCCCCGAACACTGAAGCTTTCTTT. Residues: CTPSKPPNTEAFF. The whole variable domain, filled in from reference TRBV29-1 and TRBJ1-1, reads SAVISQKPSRDICQRGTSLTIQCQVDSQVTMMFWYRQQPGQSLTLIATANQGSEATYESGFVIDKFPISRPNLTFSTLTVSNMSPEDSSIYLCTPSKPPNTEAFFGQGTRLTVV.